This is a list of T cell receptor beta chains from one sample in a study of cytomegalovirus exposure and HLA in healthy donors. The assay was immunoSEQ multiplex PCR, and TCRdb's table has in-frame clones only and misses some. The data show about 160,000 clones, approximately 80% seen once. Sequenced input: PBMCs. The source is a man younger than 45 in good health and CMV-seropositive. The CDR3 runs from the conserved cysteine through the conserved F or W. A D gene is named only where the DNA matches it firmly. Size values are once, few and many counts, or a class for expanded clones, and some rows have none.

TRBD1 | TRBJ1-1 | - | TRBV7-2 | CASSLTGTGGAGTEAFF | TGTGCCAGCAGCTTAACCGGGACAGGGGGCGCAGGCACTGAAGCTTTCTTT
- | TRBJ1-4 | - | TRBV5-1 | CASSLAGAAYNEKLFF | TGCGCCAGCAGCTTGGCAGGGGCCGCCTATAATGAAAAACTGTTTTTT
- | TRBJ2-7 | - | TRBV4-1 | CASRSDSSYEQYF | TGCGCCAGCAGGTCTGACAGCTCCTACGAGCAGTACTTC
TRBD2 | TRBJ2-7 | - | TRBV5-1 | CASSLWSGTRFKQYF | TGCGCCAGCAGCTTGTGGTCTGGGACTAGGTTTAAGCAGTACTTC
TRBD2 | TRBJ2-6 | few | TRBV2 | CASGGAGANVLTF | TGTGCCAGCGGGGGGGCTGGGGCCAACGTCCTGACTTTC
- | TRBJ2-7 | - | TRBV18 | CASSTGAGAYEQYF | TGTGCCAGCTCGACCGGGGCAGGGGCCTACGAGCAGTACTTC
- | TRBJ2-5 | few | TRBV7-9 | CASSLAAGEETQYF | TGTGCCAGCAGCTTGGCCGCAGGGGAAGAGACCCAGTACTTC
TRBD2 | TRBJ2-7 | few | TRBV6-5 | CASRAALAGMSEQYF | TGTGCCAGCAGGGCAGCACTAGCGGGGATGAGCGAGCAGTACTTC
TRBD1 | TRBJ2-1 | - | TRBV19 | CASSSQGERYNEQFF | TGTGCCAGTAGTTCACAGGGGGAGAGGTACAATGAGCAGTTCTTC
- | TRBJ1-1 | - | TRBV9 | CASSAGQLNTEAFF | TGTGCCAGCAGCGCTGGACAGTTGAACACTGAAGCTTTCTTT
TRBD2 | TRBJ2-5 | - | TRBV4-2 | CASSQTSSGGGGETQYF | TGTGCCAGCAGCCAAACTTCTAGCGGGGGGGGAGGCGAGACCCAGTACTTC
TRBD1 | TRBJ1-1 | - | TRBV10-3 | CAISESGQGAQVSEAFF | TGTGCCATCAGTGAGTCGGGACAGGGGGCGCAAGTTTCTGAAGCTTTCTTT
- | TRBJ2-2 | - | TRBV5-1 | CASSLDRTGGTGELFF | TGCGCCAGCAGCTTGGACAGGACAGGAGGGACCGGGGAGCTGTTTTTT
- | TRBJ1-3 | few | TRBV5-6 | CASSSLAVSGNTIYF | TGTGCCAGCAGCTCATTGGCGGTCTCTGGAAACACCATATATTTT
- | TRBJ1-1 | - | TRBV7-9 | CASTGGDKNTEAFF | TGTGCCAGCACCGGGGGGGACAAAAACACTGAAGCTTTCTTT
TRBD2 | TRBJ2-5 | - | TRBV2 | CASSDRLAGAIQETQYF | TGTGCCAGCAGTGACAGACTAGCGGGGGCTATTCAAGAGACCCAGTACTTC
- | TRBJ2-7 | - | TRBV4-3 | CASSQDSSGQSYEQYF | TGCGCCAGCAGCCAAGATTCTTCAGGGCAATCGTACGAGCAGTACTTC
- | TRBJ2-7 | - | TRBV5-1 | CASSPEGLEQYF | TGCGCCAGCAGCCCGGAAGGACTAGAGCAGTACTTC
- | TRBJ1-1 | - | TRBV5-6 | CASSLAGVDTEAFF | TGTGCCAGCAGCTTAGCGGGGGTGGACACTGAAGCTTTCTTT
- | TRBJ1-4 | - | TRBV7-9 | CASSSPKDGLNEKLFF | TGTGCCAGCAGCTCCCCCAAGGACGGACTAAATGAAAAACTGTTTTTT
- | TRBJ2-1 | - | TRBV29-1 | CSVEDLLEEEQFF | TGCAGCGTTGAAGATCTCCTAGAAGAGGAGCAGTTCTTC
- | TRBJ1-1 | - | TRBV10-2 | CASSLTDTEAFF | TGCGCCAGCAGTTTAACAGACACTGAAGCTTTCTTT
TRBD1 | TRBJ1-2 | once | TRBV7-2 | CASSTGQGGYGYTF | TGTGCCAGCAGCACGGGACAGGGGGGCTATGGCTACACCTTC
- | TRBJ2-5 | - | TRBV9 | CASSAFDISQETQYF | TGTGCCAGCAGCGCCTTCGACATTTCTCAAGAGACCCAGTACTTC
TRBD1 | TRBJ2-7 | - | TRBV7-9 | CATSKGTGGVSLLLEQYF | TGTGCCACTTCTAAGGGGACAGGGGGCGTCTCCCTACTACTGGAGCAGTACTTC
- | TRBJ2-1 | - | TRBV5-1 | CASSYTRSGLNEQFF | TGCGCCAGCAGCTATACTAGGAGTGGCCTCAATGAGCAGTTCTTC
TRBD1 | TRBJ1-6 | - | TRBV5-6 | CASSSGQGNSPLHF | TGTGCCAGCAGCTCGGGACAGGGGAATTCACCCCTCCACTTT
- | TRBJ1-2 | - | TRBV7-6 | CASSLGPHYGYTF | TGTGCCAGCAGCCTAGGGCCGCACTATGGCTACACCTTC
TRBD1 | TRBJ2-6 | - | TRBV5-4 | CASSWGQGTGANVLTF | TGTGCCAGCAGCTGGGGACAGGGGACCGGGGCCAACGTCCTGACTTTC
- | TRBJ1-4 | once | TRBV7-6 | CASSLAEPYTVEKLFF | TGTGCCAGCAGCTTAGCGGAGCCCTATACCGTTGAAAAACTGTTTTTT
- | TRBJ2-7 | - | TRBV6-5 | CASSYALCRFTYEQYF | TGTGCCAGCAGTTACGCCTTATGCAGGTTTACCTACGAGCAGTACTTC
- | TRBJ1-1 | - | TRBV18 | CASSPTGPVTEAFF | TGTGCCAGCTCACCTACAGGCCCCGTCACTGAAGCTTTCTTT
- | TRBJ2-7 | once | TRBV4-1 | CASSQDRSSSYEQYF | TGCGCCAGCAGCCAAGATCGGAGCAGCTCCTACGAGCAGTACTTC